Presented here are 18 T cell receptor beta chains from one specimen sequenced in a study of cytomegalovirus exposure and HLA in healthy donors. Libraries were prepared by immunoSEQ multiplex PCR; TCRdb keeps only in-frame clonotypes and omits some of them. Of 200,000 or so clones listed, about nine tenths are singletons. The sample consisted of PBMCs. These receptor sequences come from a woman aged 18-29 years in good health and CMV-seropositive.

The chain employs TRBV7-3 and TRBJ2-1, with 7 bases aligning to TRBD2. This CDR3 comprises 19 residues. V lost 0 bases and J lost 5; bases outside the gene matches: 16. The germline V gene has CDR1 SGHTA and CDR2 FQGTGA. In DNA form, the CDR3 reads TGTGCCAGCAGCTTAACCCAACCGCCACCGGCGGGAGAGGACAATGAGCAGTTCTTC. This translates into CASSLTQPPPAGEDNEQFF.

The chain couples TRBV7-8 to TRBJ2-7; 11 bases are a match to TRBD2. V gave up 4 bases and J gave up 3 bases; unmatched junction bases: 14. Looked up from germline, CDR1 is SGHVS and CDR2 is FQNEAQ. CDR3 length equals 18 residues. CDR3 sequence reads: CASSSQRLLAGVVYEQYF. CDR3 DNA: TGTGCCAGCAGCTCCCAGAGACTACTAGCGGGAGTGGTCTACGAGCAGTACTTC.

The chain carries TRBV30 and TRBJ2-1; TRBD1 aligns across 9 bases. There are 15 residues in the CDR3. The V and J ends lost 3 bases and 4 bases, in that order; junction bases with no gene match: 7. Germline lookup yields CDR1 GTSNPN and CDR2 SVGIG (reference sequence). CDR3 bases: TGTGCCTGGAGGTGGGGGACAGGGATTTACAATGAGCAGTTCTTC. It specifies CAWRWGTGIYNEQFF.

The chain recombines TRBV4-1 with TRBJ2-7; 8 positions agree with TRBD1. This CDR3 comprises 16 residues. Germline V lookup: CDR1 MGHRA, CDR2 YSYEKL. J was trimmed by 6 bases and V by 4 bases; bases with no gene match: 14. The CDR3 protein is CASSRYTGQGQSEQYF. The CDR3 nucleotides read TGCGCCAGCAGCCGATACACCGGACAGGGACAGTCCGAGCAGTACTTC.

This clone appeared a few times. The genes are TRBV2 and TRBJ2-7; TRBD2 aligns across 10 bases. Germline V gene data show CDR1 as SNHLY and CDR2 as FYNNEI. Trimming at V came to 7 bases and at J to 4 bases, leaving 7 bases not matched to a gene. The CDR3 runs 14 residues. The CDR3 reads CASKGGTSDYEQYF. CDR3 in DNA: TGTGCCAGCAAGGGCGGGACTAGCGATTACGAGCAGTACTTC. Variable domain in full (rest from reference TRBV2 and TRBJ2-7): EPEVTQTPSHQVTQMGQEVILRCVPISNHLYFYWYRQILGQKVEFLVSFYNNEISEKSEIFDDQFSVERPDGSNFTLKIRSTKLEDSAMYFCASKGGTSDYEQYFGPGTRLTVT.

The CDR3 DNA follows: TGCGCCAGCAGCTTGGAGGGACAGGGAAGAGATACGCAGTATTTT. It translates to CASSLEGQGRDTQYF. The chain joins TRBV5-1 to TRBJ2-3; TRBD1 matches 9 bases. CDR1 and CDR2 (germline): SGHRS, YFSETQ. This CDR3 spans 15 amino acids. The V segment lost 0 bases and the J segment 5 bases; nucleotides outside the gene matches: 4.

CDR3: CATQLLYEQFF. CDR3 DNA sequence: TGTGCCACTCAACTCCTCTATGAGCAGTTCTTC. The J gene is TRBJ2-1, the V gene TRBV6-1, with D hard to call. Germline CDR1 is MNHNS and CDR2 is SASEGT. With 10 bases removed from V and 8 bases from J, the gap between germline ends came to 12 bases. The CDR3 has 11 amino acids.

The chain is built from TRBV28 and TRBJ2-7, with D possibly TRBD1 on 6 matching bases. Germline CDR1 and CDR2: MDHEN and SYDVKM. The germline V and J ends were trimmed by 5 bases and 0 bases, with 8 bases remaining between them. This CDR3 region has 13 residues. The CDR3 nucleotides read TGTGCCAGCAGTGGGGACATCTCCTACGAGCAGTACTTC. Translating it yields CASSGDISYEQYF.

The J gene is TRBJ1-2, the V gene TRBV6-5; D is ambiguous. Germline values: CDR1 MNHEY, CDR2 SVGAGI. The CDR3 is 12 residues long. The V end lost 5 bases, the J end lost 8 bases, and 12 bases lay between the germline ends. The CDR3 loop reads CASSRDGGGYTF. CDR3 nucleotide sequence: TGTGCCAGCAGTCGTGACGGAGGGGGCTACACCTTC.

The chain carries TRBV11-1 and TRBJ1-2; the D gene is possibly TRBD1 (5 bases). CDR3 size: 14 residues. Deletions cut 5 bases from V and 3 bases from J, with 13 bases between. Per the germline V gene, CDR1 is SGHAT and CDR2 is FQDESV (reference sequence). The DNA of the CDR3 is TGTGCCAGCAGCCGCCTCCAGGGTGACTATGGCTACACCTTC. Its protein is CASSRLQGDYGYTF.

V and J are TRBV11-2 and TRBJ2-7, with a weak D call TRBD2 (6 bases). Trimming took off 4 bases at V and 4 bases at J, with 17 bases between the two ends. In germline, CDR1 is SGHAT, CDR2 FQNNGV. The CDR3 totals 15 residues. Here the CDR3 DNA reads TGTGCCAGCAGCTGGAGCGGGCAGGGAAATTACGAGCAGTACTTC. Amino acids: CASSWSGQGNYEQYF.

Here the CDR3 reads CASSLVQGVSNEQYF. The CDR3, as DNA: TGCGCCAGCAGCTTGGTACAGGGGGTCTCTAACGAGCAGTACTTC. This chain joins TRBV5-1 and TRBJ2-7; 8 bases fit TRBD1. This CDR3 has 15 residues. Germline CDR1 SGHRS, CDR2 YFSETQ. With V trimmed by 0 bases and J by 5 bases, 7 bases remained unmatched.

V usage is TRBV9 and J usage is TRBJ2-3; D remains ambiguous. This CDR3 is 14 amino acids long. Germline CDR1 is SGDLS and CDR2 is YYNGEE. Trimming removed 2 bases at V and 4 bases at J, with 11 bases between. The CDR3 is CASSVLIEPDTQYF. The CDR3 region has the DNA TGTGCCAGCAGCGTCCTCATTGAGCCAGATACGCAGTATTTT.

This chain joins TRBV14 and TRBJ2-3; 7 bases map to TRBD1. The germline V gene encodes CDR1 SGHDN and CDR2 FVKESK. This CDR3 is 18 amino acids long. Trimming took 4 bases from V and 3 from J; bases not matched to a gene: 16. CDR3 in amino acids: CASSPRTGQVPLTDTQYF. The CDR3 nucleotides are TGTGCCAGCAGCCCCCGGACAGGCCAGGTCCCTCTGACAGATACGCAGTATTTT. The full variable domain, completed using reference TRBV14 and TRBJ2-3, is EAGVTQFPSHSVIEKGQTVTLRCDPISGHDNLYWYRRVMGKEIKFLLHFVKESKQDESGMPNNRFLAERTGGTYSTLKVQPAELEDSGVYFCASSPRTGQVPLTDTQYFGPGTRLTVL.

The chain recombines TRBV30 with TRBJ2-5; TRBD2 matches at 7 bases. The germline gives CDR1 GTSNPN, CDR2 SVGIG (reference sequence). CDR3 length: 14 amino acids. The ends lost 0 bases at V and 5 bases at J; junction bases unmatched: 6. The CDR3 coding sequence is TGTGCCTGGAGTGTACCGGGGGGTTTGGAGACCCAGTACTTC. Translated, it gives CAWSVPGGLETQYF.

In nucleotides, the CDR3 is TGTGCCAGCTCAACCGACGGGAAGGGGGTGAACTATGGCTACACCTTC. Its protein product is CASSTDGKGVNYGYTF. V usage is TRBV18 and J usage is TRBJ1-2, with D possibly being TRBD1 (6 bases). Trimming pared 5 bases from V and 2 bases from J, leaving 18 bases between. Germline loops: CDR1 KGHSH, CDR2 LQKENI. The CDR3 runs 16 residues.

V is TRBV6-5 and J is TRBJ2-7; 9 nucleotides match TRBD1. The CDR3 is 15 amino acids. With V trimmed by 4 bases and J by 1 base, 5 bases remained unmatched. The germline gives CDR1 MNHEY, CDR2 SVGAGI. CDR3 DNA sequence: TGTGCCAGCAGTTTGGGACAGGGTTTATCCTACGAGCAGTACTTC. Protein sequence: CASSLGQGLSYEQYF.

There are many counts of this clone. The V and J genes are TRBV6-1 and TRBJ1-4; D perhaps matches TRBD1 (5 bases). The germline CDR1 and CDR2 sequences are MNHNS and SASEGT. Trimming removed 2 bases at V and 7 bases at J, with 17 bases between. The CDR3 covers 16 residues. DNA of the CDR3: TGTGCCAGCAGTGAACGACCCGAGGCCGGGGGTGAAAAACTGTTTTTT. Protein: CASSERPEAGGEKLFF.